This entry lists 25 T cell receptor beta chains sequenced from one sample in a study of T cell changes during pregnancy in multiple sclerosis. Clones were sequenced by immunoSEQ multiplex PCR, and TCRdb holds only the in-frame ones, with some missing. The sample includes roughly 64,000 clones, roughly 92% of them seen just once. Sequenced material: peripheral blood, taken in the second trimester of pregnancy. Receptors originate from a female donor with multiple sclerosis, enrolled in a pregnancy study.

The CDR3 DNA is TGCGCCAGCAGCCAAGGCGTAGCGGGAGAGCTCTACAATGAGCAGTTCTTC. This sequence encodes CASSQGVAGELYNEQFF. V is TRBV4-3 and J is TRBJ2-1; TRBD2 matches 9 bases. This CDR3 spans 17 amino acids. Losses at the gene ends were 1 base for V and 3 bases for J; bases not matched to a gene: 7. Per the germline V gene, CDR1 is LGHNA and CDR2 is YSLEER.

The chain links TRBV30 to TRBJ2-1; perhaps TRBD2 as D (6 bases). Germline V gene data show CDR1 as GTSNPN and CDR2 as SVGIG (reference sequence). The V gene lost 0 bases and the J gene lost 6 bases, with 15 bases spanning the gap. The CDR3 spans 15 residues. The CDR3 is CAWSVRGSLINEQFF. As DNA, the CDR3 is TGTGCCTGGAGTGTACGGGGGTCTCTAATCAATGAGCAGTTCTTC.

This chain uses TRBV7-9 with TRBJ2-7; tentatively, D is TRBD2 (5 bases). Deletions cut 9 bases from V and 2 bases from J, with 11 bases between. Germline V gene sequence: CDR1 SEHNR, CDR2 FQNEAQ (reference sequence). The CDR3 has 12 amino acids. The DNA for the CDR3 is TGTGCCAGTGCGGATAGCGCCTACGAGCAGTACTTC. Translation gives CASADSAYEQYF.

V and J are TRBV7-2 and TRBJ2-1; 8 positions agree with TRBD2. With 5 bases clipped from V and 9 bases from J, the junction kept 12 bases outside the gene matches. Germline V gene data show CDR1 as SGHTA and CDR2 as FQGNSA. CDR3 length equals 15 residues. The CDR3 DNA reads as TGTGCCAGCAGCAAGACAGCGGGAGCGACGGTTGAGCAGTTCTTC. As protein: CASSKTAGATVEQFF.

V and J are TRBV14 and TRBJ1-2; possibly TRBD1 for D (5 bases). This CDR3 region has 13 residues. Germline CDR1 and CDR2: SGHDN and FVKESK. Trimming shortened V by 1 base and J by 8 bases, and 11 bases separated the two germline ends. The CDR3 spells CASSQVRTTGYTF. CDR3 bases: TGTGCCAGCAGCCAAGTTAGGACAACGGGCTACACCTTC.

This CDR3 reads CASSPGRTGSGNTIYF. The CDR3 nucleotides are TGTGCCAGCAGCCCCGGACGCACAGGGTCTGGAAACACCATATATTTT. This chain uses TRBV7-9 with TRBJ1-3; D possibly corresponds to TRBD1 (6 bases). The CDR3 extends over 16 amino acids. Trimming stripped 5 bases from V and 1 base from J, with 15 bases between. The V gene's germline CDR1 is SEHNR and CDR2 FQNEAQ (reference sequence).

The V call is TRBV28, the J call TRBJ2-7; a possible D gene is TRBD2 (6 bases). Germline lookup yields CDR1 MDHEN and CDR2 SYDVKM. This CDR3 contains 15 residues. V lost 3 bases and J 2 bases, leaving 14 bases between the germline ends. For the CDR3, the DNA is TGTGCCAGCAGTTTTGGAGGGTCCGGAGCCTACGAGCAGTACTTC. It yields the protein CASSFGGSGAYEQYF.

The rearrangement joins TRBV11-2 to TRBJ1-4; 8 bases align to TRBD1. V gave up 0 bases and J gave up 8 bases; unmatched junction bases: 5. Germline V gene sequence: CDR1 SGHAT, CDR2 FQNNGV. CDR3 size: 15 residues. CDR3 residues: CASSLDGTGVEKLFF. The CDR3, as DNA: TGTGCCAGCAGCTTAGATGGGACAGGTGTAGAAAAACTGTTTTTT.

In the case of this clone: Different DNA sequences within this sample yield the same CDR3. The rearrangement links TRBV5-1 to TRBJ2-3, with 8 bases lining up with TRBD2. J gave up 0 bases and V 1 base, and 1 base lay outside the gene matches. The V gene's germline CDR1 is SGHRS and CDR2 YFSETQ. This CDR3 comprises 15 residues. The CDR3 reads CASSLTSGSTDTQYF. For the CDR3, the DNA is TGCGCCAGCAGCTTGACTAGCGGAAGCACAGATACGCAGTATTTT.

The chain combines TRBV7-8 with TRBJ1-2; 7 bases line up with TRBD1. The V and J ends lost 5 bases and 2 bases, in that order; junction bases with no gene match: 14. CDR1 and CDR2 (germline): SGHVS, FQNEAQ. This CDR3 contains 17 residues. The CDR3 reads CASSVVFRTGPNYGYTF. CDR3 nucleotides: TGTGCCAGCAGCGTGGTCTTTCGGACAGGCCCAAACTATGGCTACACCTTC.

CDR3 nucleotide sequence: TGTGCCAGCAGCGGGGGCTCGCGGACTGAAGCTTTCTTT. Protein: CASSGGSRTEAFF. The chain has TRBV7-2 and TRBJ1-1, with D possibly matching TRBD1 (6 bases). The germline V gene encodes CDR1 SGHTA and CDR2 FQGNSA. CDR3 length: 13 residues. Trimming cost V 5 bases and J 5 bases, with 12 bases left between them.

CDR3 sequence (DNA): TGTGCCAGCAGCCAATTAGCGGGAGAGGGGTACAATGAGCAGTTCTTC. Translating it yields CASSQLAGEGYNEQFF. The gene calls are TRBV4-2 and TRBJ2-1; 9 positions agree with TRBD2. Germline trimming cut 2 bases from V and 4 bases from J; bases unmatched to any gene: 6. The CDR3 is 16 amino acids. Germline CDR1 and CDR2: LGHNA and YNFKEQ.

This clone showed up just a few times. V is TRBV19 and J is TRBJ2-7; the match to TRBD1 covers 7 bases. After removal of 4 bases from V and 4 bases from J, the junction contained 7 bases not matched to a gene. The CDR3 covers 14 residues. Germline values: CDR1 LNHDA, CDR2 SQIVND (reference sequence). Written as DNA, the CDR3 is TGTGCCAGTAGTACCTCCGGGACAGCATACGAGCAGTACTTC. This sequence encodes CASSTSGTAYEQYF.

The V call is TRBV4-1, the J call TRBJ2-4; 8 positions match TRBD2. The CDR3 consists of 14 residues. Germline CDR1 reads MGHRA; CDR2 reads YSYEKL. V gave up 1 base and J gave up 8 bases; unmatched junction bases: 4. DNA for the CDR3: TGCGCCAGCAGCCAAGTAGCGGGAAATCACATTCAGTACTTC. It codes for CASSQVAGNHIQYF.

This CDR3 reads CASSRGTSASSYEQYF. For the CDR3, the DNA is TGCGCCAGCAGCAGAGGGACTAGCGCTAGCTCCTACGAGCAGTACTTC. The rearrangement uses TRBV5-1 and TRBJ2-7; 10 bases line up with TRBD2. Germline V gene sequence: CDR1 SGHRS, CDR2 YFSETQ. With 4 bases clipped from V and 0 bases from J, the junction kept 7 bases outside the gene matches. This CDR3 spans 16 amino acids.

The rearrangement links TRBV29-1 to TRBJ2-7; maybe TRBD2 (6 bases). The V and J ends lost 4 bases and 2 bases respectively, with 12 bases between them. The germline CDR1 and CDR2 sequences are SQVTM and ANQGSEA. This CDR3 is 13 amino acids long. The CDR3: CSVVPPGAYEQYF. For the CDR3, the DNA is TGCAGCGTTGTGCCCCCGGGGGCCTACGAGCAGTACTTC.

The table lists this clone with a few counts. The rearrangement links TRBV2 to TRBJ2-3, with D perhaps matching TRBD2 (7 bases). There are 16 residues in the CDR3. Trimming left V 6 bases short and J 1 base short, with 17 bases between. Germline V CDR1 and CDR2: SNHLY, FYNNEI. The CDR3 sequence is CASRMSQGGGTDTQYF. CDR3 nucleotide sequence: TGTGCCAGCAGGATGTCACAGGGAGGGGGCACAGATACGCAGTATTTT.

This clone has just one count. The J gene is TRBJ1-2, the V gene TRBV6-1; no definite D call. The germline V and J ends were trimmed by 4 bases and 3 bases, with 6 bases remaining between them. CDR3 length: 12 amino acids. Germline V gives CDR1 MNHNS, CDR2 SASEGT. The CDR3 coding sequence is TGTGCCAGCAGTGCCAGATACTATGGCTACACCTTC. Translated: CASSARYYGYTF.

The V and J genes are TRBV6-4 and TRBJ2-1; 7 bases are a match to TRBD2. The CDR3 has 15 residues. V was pared by 3 bases and J by 6 bases, with 8 bases of the junction left unmatched. Germline loops: CDR1 MRHNA, CDR2 SNTAGT. The CDR3 is CASSEGEGGGNEQFF. The CDR3 DNA follows: TGTGCCAGCAGTGAGGGGGAGGGTGGTGGCAATGAGCAGTTCTTC.

The rearrangement links TRBV7-9 to TRBJ2-5; TRBD1 might be the D (5 bases). Germline loops: CDR1 SEHNR, CDR2 FQNEAQ (reference sequence). The CDR3 runs to 14 residues. V was shortened by 4 bases and J by 2 bases, with 11 bases between the two germline ends. CDR3 in DNA: TGTGCCAGCAGCTCGGACATCAAACAAGAGACCCAGTACTTC. This sequence encodes CASSSDIKQETQYF.

The rearrangement joins TRBV7-9 to TRBJ1-2; tentatively, D is TRBD1 (5 bases). The ends were cut back, 5 bases at V and 7 bases at J, with 11 bases in the middle. The CDR3 contains 12 residues. Germline assignment: CDR1 SEHNR and CDR2 FQNEAQ (reference sequence). The CDR3 bases are TGTGCCAGCAGCGAACAGGACGCTGGCTACACCTTC. The encoded protein is CASSEQDAGYTF.

About this clone itself: An end of the junction does not agree with germline; a read error may underlie this. The V gene is TRBV2, the J gene TRBJ2-1; weak D call: TRBD2 (5 bases). The CDR3 has 13 amino acids. The germline gives CDR1 SNHLY, CDR2 FYNNEI. CDR3 in amino acids: CASREGLGNEQFF. In DNA, the CDR3 is TGTGCCAGCAGGGAAGGACTGGGCAATGAGCAGTTCTTC.

The V gene is TRBV5-1, the J gene TRBJ1-1; possibly TRBD1 for D (6 bases). Germline values: CDR1 SGHRS, CDR2 YFSETQ. The V end was cut by 4 bases, the J end by 4 bases, with 17 bases between. The CDR3 runs to 15 residues. CDR3 DNA sequence: TGCGCCAGCAGCGGGACGGGGGGCTGGGTCACTGAAGCTTTCTTT. Translating gives CASSGTGGWVTEAFF. Together with reference TRBV5-1 and TRBJ1-1, the CDR3 gives the full variable domain: KAGVTQTPRYLIKTRGQQVTLSCSPISGHRSVSWYQQTPGQGLQFLFEYFSETQRNKGNFPGRFSGRQFSNSRSEMNVSTLELGDSALYLCASSGTGGWVTEAFFGQGTRLTVV.

The CDR3 nucleotides read TGTGCCAGCAGCCCGGGACAGAGAGCAACTAATGAAAAACTGTTTTTT. It specifies CASSPGQRATNEKLFF. This sequence joins TRBV7-2 and TRBJ1-4, with 7 bases matching TRBD1. CDR3 length: 16 amino acids. Germline CDR1 and CDR2: SGHTA and FQGNSA. V lost 5 bases, J lost 0 bases, and 6 bases stayed unmatched.

The chain carries TRBV18 and TRBJ2-2; 11 bases align to TRBD2. The V segment lost 2 bases and the J segment 7 bases; nucleotides outside the gene matches: 9. The CDR3 has 17 residues. Germline CDR1 and CDR2: KGHSH and LQKENI. CDR3 coding DNA: TGTGCCAGCTCACCAACTGAACTAGCGGGAGCCGGCGGGGAGCTGTTTTTT. Protein sequence: CASSPTELAGAGGELFF.